Given below is one TCR beta chain in context. This clonotype was seen a handful of times. Its antigen remains unidentified. Base qualities are not recorded, but no much larger clone differs from it by a single base. This sample was included in a study of T-cell memory formation after mild COVID-19 (dated by TCRdb to the early 2020s). General notes on the study: Most TCR sequence clusters were specific to one of the two donors. Two young, previously healthy adult volunteers, one female and one male, were included in the cohort. In a couple of donors, T-cell clones that expanded and contracted after mild COVID-19 were tracked by sequencing TCRalpha and TCRbeta repertoires over time.

Ficoll-Paque density gradient centrifugation was used to isolate PBMCs. The germline V gene specifies ENHRY as CDR1 and SYGVKD as CDR2. The CDR3 goes from the cysteine to the phenylalanine over 14 residues. The CDR3 DNA has 42 bases and is translated from base 1. V lost 4 bases and J lost 1 base; the stretch between them is 10 bases long. The sequencer was an Illumina NovaSeq 6000. Using 5'RACE with constant-segment primers, TCRalpha and TCRbeta cDNA libraries were constructed, with sample barcodes and unique molecular identifiers added in the process. RNA was extracted from every sample with Trizol reagent. Amplification of the libraries took two PCR steps, and the second step added a second sample barcode plus Illumina TruSeq adapters. The libraries were sequenced on an Illumina NovaSeq using 2 x 150 bp paired-end reads. Turning to the authors' computational methods: Reads were demultiplexed and collapsed into UMI-guided consensus sequences with migec v1.2.7. Using mixcr v2.1.11, UMI consensuses were aligned to TRA and TRB V and J templates and then assembled into clonotypes. Clonotypes were classified as expanded or contracted when called significant by both edgeR and NoisET, with noise models trained on biological replicates. For edgeR calls, a false discovery rate-adjusted p below 0.01 and a log2 fold-change threshold of 1 were applied. PCA with hierarchical clustering of max-normalized trajectories of the 1000 most abundant clonotypes was used as exploratory dynamics analysis. The CD4 or CD8 phenotype of responding clones was assigned using the separately sequenced CD4+ and CD8+ repertoires. The public reads were run again by TCRdb, first through fastp at Q25 and then through MiXCR, and only productive beta chains were kept. Rows with one shared CDR3 protein collapse into an entry with the most common genes and DNA. TCRdb's processing, not the authors', yielded these V and J calls. The sample yields 550,000 to 700,000 distinct CDR3 sequences; roughly 18% were counted once. The top ten hold about 11% of the sample.

Overall study outcomes, separate from this receptor: The detection of some responding clones in pre-infection memory suggests that pre-existing cross-reactive memory T cells joined the SARS-CoV-2 response. Clones that contracted from day 15 to 85 showed balanced CD4/CD8 phenotypes, whereas a second wave of clones that expanded from day 15 to 37 leaned towards CD4+. Contracting CD4+ clones were located mainly in the CM and EM memory subsets, whereas CD8+ clones were found to be enriched in EMRA. The second-wave clones that peaked on day 37 were not confirmed to be SARS-CoV-2 specific. Only a couple of mild cases were covered in the study, and larger cohorts including severe cases with pre-infection samples were considered necessary.

Sequencing input: PBMCs or a T cell subset sorted from them (not recorded which). The receptor's source is an adult woman who had mild COVID-19 (a few samples of this study predate the infection). The sample titles of this study are shuffled in the database, so cell type and time point are left out; the donor was told from shared clones. The sequence links TRBV10-3 to TRBJ2-5; TRBD2 is a possible D gene, resting on 5 matching bases. The DNA sequence follows: TGTGCCATCAGTGCTCAGGACTTCCAAGAGACCCAGTACTTC. It is translated as CAISAQDFQETQYF.